The clone carrying this T cell receptor (beta chain) was observed a few times. This entry is derived from a study of T cell changes during pregnancy in multiple sclerosis. Using immunoSEQ multiplex PCR, the repertoire was profiled, and TCRdb retains in-frame clones only, with some absent. The data contain some 17,000 clones, roughly 80% of them singletons. Germline CDR1 is LNHDA and CDR2 is SQIVND (reference sequence). Trimming cost V 1 base and J 10 bases, with 14 bases left between them. The CDR3 spans 15 residues. Specimen: CD8+ T cells from peripheral blood mononuclear cells, collected in the third trimester of pregnancy. The chain couples TRBV19 to TRBJ1-6; D gene ambiguous. This TCR derives from a female donor in good health, enrolled as a control in a pregnancy study. The CDR3 protein is CASSIGPVERSPLHF. As DNA, the CDR3 is TGTGCCAGTAGTATAGGTCCCGTAGAACGGTCACCCCTCCACTTT.